Shown below are 9 T cell receptor beta chains from a single sample sequenced in a study of identifying expanded T cells in peripheral blood. Clones were read by immunoSEQ multiplex PCR, and TCRdb kept only the in-frame ones, dropping some. The sample consists of about 110,000 clones, 88% of them appearing once. The sample was blood. These receptors were taken from a person aged 18 to 75 in good health.

The chain employs TRBV18 and TRBJ2-5, with unresolved D. Germline V gene sequence: CDR1 KGHSH, CDR2 LQKENI. CDR3 size: 14 residues. The ends were cut back, 3 bases at V and 1 base at J, with 9 bases in the middle. The CDR3 sequence is CASSPNVIQETQYF. As DNA, the CDR3 is TGTGCCAGCTCACCCAACGTCATCCAAGAGACCCAGTACTTC.

The chain couples TRBV28 to TRBJ1-6, with D uncertain. Trimming shortened V by 2 bases and J by 0 bases, and 11 bases separated the two germline ends. The CDR3 is 17 residues long. Germline lookup yields CDR1 MDHEN and CDR2 SYDVKM. This CDR3 is CASSLSSRSSYNSPLHF. CDR3 nucleotides: TGTGCCAGCAGTTTAAGTAGCCGGAGCTCCTATAATTCACCCCTCCACTTT.

The V gene is TRBV2, the J gene TRBJ2-2, with 7 bases identical to TRBD1. This CDR3 spans 16 amino acids. Germline CDR1 and CDR2: SNHLY and FYNNEI. With V trimmed by 0 bases and J by 7 bases, 8 bases remained unmatched. DNA for the CDR3: TGTGCCAGCAGTGAAGCGCCTCACAGGGGCAGCGGGGAGCTGTTTTTT. Its translation is CASSEAPHRGSGELFF.

This clone occurred once. The rearrangement links TRBV11-3 to TRBJ2-2, with D possibly TRBD2 on 5 matching bases. The V and J ends lost 4 bases and 6 bases respectively, with 15 bases between them. The CDR3 is 15 residues long. The germline CDR1 and CDR2 sequences are SGHNT and YENEEA. In nucleotides, the CDR3 is TGTGCCAGCAGCTCTCGAAGGGTGGAGGCCGGGGAGCTGTTTTTT. Protein product: CASSSRRVEAGELFF. Full variable domain (rest looked up from reference TRBV11-3 and TRBJ2-2): EAGVVQSPRYKIIEKKQPVAFWCNPISGHNTLYWYLQNLGQGPELLIRYENEEAVDDSQLPKDRFSAERLKGVDSTLKIQPAELGDSAVYLCASSSRRVEAGELFFGEGSRLTVL.

The J gene is TRBJ1-2, the V gene TRBV27, with D possibly being TRBD1 (6 bases). CDR1 and CDR2 (germline): MNHEY, SMNVEV (reference sequence). There are 14 residues in the CDR3. Between the trimmed V and J ends, which lost 5 bases and 4 bases, there was a span of 14 bases. The CDR3 sequence: CASSRRGYGYGYTF. CDR3 nucleotides: TGTGCCAGCAGTCGCAGGGGATACGGCTATGGCTACACCTTC.

This clone was counted a single time. The gene calls are TRBV5-1 and TRBJ2-3; D unclear. This CDR3 comprises 13 residues. Germline V lookup: CDR1 SGHRS, CDR2 YFSETQ. Trimming removed 1 base from V and 5 bases from J, with 8 bases in between. In DNA, the CDR3 is TGCGCCAGCAGCTTGCCCCCCGGAGATACGCAGTATTTT. Translated: CASSLPPGDTQYF.

J is TRBJ2-1 and V is TRBV5-8; D unresolved. The CDR3 is made up of 16 amino acids. The V end lost 0 bases, the J end lost 0 bases, and 10 bases lay between the germline ends. Germline V gives CDR1 SGHTS, CDR2 YDEGEE. The CDR3 sequence is CASSLGISSSYNEQFF. The CDR3 nucleotides read TGTGCCAGCAGCTTGGGGATTTCCAGCTCCTACAATGAGCAGTTCTTC.

CDR3 amino acids: CASSPDRARGIFNEQFF. In nucleotides, the CDR3 is TGTGCCAGCAGTCCGGACAGGGCGAGGGGGATCTTCAATGAGCAGTTCTTC. This chain uses TRBV13 with TRBJ2-1; TRBD1 aligns across 8 bases. This CDR3 comprises 17 residues. In germline, CDR1 is PRHDT, CDR2 FYEKMQ (reference sequence). V shed 6 bases and J 6 bases; nucleotides not matched to a gene: 16.

The chain is built from TRBV7-6 and TRBJ1-2, with D unclear. V lost 2 bases and J lost 7, with 8 bases in between. CDR3 length: 12 amino acids. Per germline, CDR1 SGHVS and CDR2 FNYEAQ. CDR3 DNA: TGTGCCAGCAGCTTATTACCGGTTGGCTACACCTTC. It yields the protein CASSLLPVGYTF.